A selection of T cell receptor beta chains follows, all from one sample in a study of blood T cell repertoires in COVID-19. Only in-frame clones appear in the TCRdb table, and some are missing; sequencing was by immunoSEQ multiplex PCR. This table has some 380,000 clones, around 87% appearing once. Sequencing was performed on PBMCs or T cells enriched from blood (not recorded which). These receptors originate from a man between 25 and 39 years old who had recovered from COVID-19. CDR3s include the opening cysteine and the closing phenylalanine or tryptophan. The D gene is left open where the match is weak. Size tells how often a clone was seen (once, few, many) or the class of an expanded clone, and some rows leave it out.

V gene	clone size	J gene	D gene	CDR3 DNA	CDR3 protein
TRBV27	-	TRBJ1-1	TRBD1	TGTGCCAGCAGGACCAGGGGGCGAAGGACTGAAGCTTTCTTT	CASRTRGRRTEAFF
TRBV7-9	-	TRBJ2-1	TRBD2	TGTGCCAGCAGCTTAAAGGCTAGCGGGGGGGCCTACAATGAGCAGTTCTTC	CASSLKASGGAYNEQFF
TRBV30	-	TRBJ2-7	TRBD1	TGTGCCTGGGATGGGACAGGGATCGGCGAGCAGTACTTC	CAWDGTGIGEQYF
TRBV2	-	TRBJ1-4	-	TGTGCCGATTCACAAGGAGATGAAAAACTGTTTTTT	CADSQGDEKLFF
TRBV30	-	TRBJ1-1	-	TGTGCCTTGGACAGGAACACTGAAGCTTTCTTT	CALDRNTEAFF
TRBV11-2	-	TRBJ2-3	-	TGTGCCAGCAGCTTAGTATCTGGCGGGGTCGGCACAGATACGCAGTATTTT	CASSLVSGGVGTDTQYF
TRBV6-1	-	TRBJ2-1	-	TGTGCCAGCAGTGAGACCGTGCGGTTTGAGCAGTTCTTC	CASSETVRFEQFF
TRBV2	-	TRBJ1-4	-	TGTGCCAGCAGTGTCGCGCAGGGGTGGGGCGAAAAACTGTTTTTT	CASSVAQGWGEKLFF
TRBV11-2	-	TRBJ1-2	TRBD1	TGTGCCAGCACACCCCAAGAGGGGGCGGATAGCTATGGCTACACCTTC	CASTPQEGADSYGYTF
TRBV7-9	once	TRBJ1-4	-	TGTGCCAGCAGCTATAATAATGAAAAACTGTTTTTT	CASSYNNEKLFF
TRBV5-1	-	TRBJ1-4	-	TGCGCCAGCAGCGGCCAGCCAGGGAGGGAAGAAAAACTGTTTTTT	CASSGQPGREEKLFF
TRBV7-8	-	TRBJ2-1	TRBD2	TGTGCCAGCAGCCTAGGTGGGATTATAGCGGGGGATGAGCAGTTCTTC	CASSLGGIIAGDEQFF
TRBV12-3/TRBV12-4	-	TRBJ1-2	TRBD1	TGTGCCAGCAGTGGACAGGGGGCGGGGGGCTACACCTTC	CASSGQGAGGYTF
TRBV30	-	TRBJ1-6	TRBD1	TGTGCCTGGGGGGGACAGGGTGTGGCACCCCTCCACTTT	CAWGGQGVAPLHF
TRBV19	-	TRBJ1-5	TRBD1	TGTGCCAGTAGTTCCTTACAGGGGGCGATTGATCAGCCCCAGCATTTT	CASSSLQGAIDQPQHF
TRBV12-2	-	TRBJ2-1	-	TGTGCAAGTCGCCGAGAACGGGTCCACAATGAGCAGTTCTTC	CASRRERVHNEQFF
TRBV7-2	-	TRBJ2-3	-	TGTGCCAGCGCTAATCAAGCGCCCGGGACAAAGCAGTATTTT	CASANQAPGTKQYF
TRBV6-5	-	TRBJ2-3	TRBD2	TGTGCCAGCAGTTATCGACTGACTAGCGGGACAGATACGCAGTATTTT	CASSYRLTSGTDTQYF
TRBV7-9	-	TRBJ2-5	TRBD1	TGTGCCAGCAGGCCAGACAGGGCGTGGGAGACCCAGTACTTC	CASRPDRAWETQYF
TRBV6-2/TRBV6-3	-	TRBJ2-1	-	TGTGCCAGCAGTTACGGACTACCGGGACAGGAGCAGTTCTTC	CASSYGLPGQEQFF
TRBV3-1/TRBV3-2	-	TRBJ2-7	TRBD1	TGTGCCAGCAGCCAAGGCCGGACAGGGGAGGGCCACGAGCAGTACTTC	CASSQGRTGEGHEQYF
TRBV10-3	-	TRBJ1-2	-	TGTGCCATCACGCGGGGGCAAGACTATGGCTACACCTTC	CAITRGQDYGYTF
TRBV5-1	-	TRBJ2-1	-	TGCGCCAGCAGCTTGGGTGGTCTGAGGGATGAGCAGTTCTTC	CASSLGGLRDEQFF
TRBV9	-	TRBJ2-3	TRBD2	TGTGCCAGCAGCGTAGAGCGGGGCCTCGTGGATACGCAGTATTTT	CASSVERGLVDTQYF